This TCR beta chain was identified in a study of sequential checkpoint blockade in melanoma. Turning to the study itself: Both treatment sequences were followed by maintenance nivolumab.

Sample treatment: randomized to nivolumab then ipilimumab (arm A) or the reverse (arm B). Produced via immunoSEQ multiplex PCR; TCRdb's table is partial and in-frame only. The sample has around 40,000 clones, 86% seen once. The CDR3 contains 15 residues. Trimming at V came to 4 bases and at J to 4 bases, leaving 5 bases not matched to a gene. CDR1 and CDR2 (germline): SGDLS, YYNGEE. This specimen consisted of CD8+ T cells sorted from blood (inferred from file names), obtained from a patient given nivolumab and ipilimumab in sequence. The sequence derives from a human donor with melanoma. This sequence joins TRBV9 and TRBJ1-4; 9 bases fit TRBD1. The CDR3 DNA reads as TGTGCCAGCAGCCGCTGGGACAGGGTTAATGAAAAACTGTTTTTT. Translation: CASSRWDRVNEKLFF.